The present entry profiles one T cell receptor (beta chain) with its context. Its antigen is as yet unknown. The data were obtained in a study of identical twins. One entry per CDR3 protein, called by TCRdb with MiXCR from the 5' RACE reads. The sample holds around 1.7 million distinct CDR3 sequences, around 29% seen once. General study findings and limits: Part of the zero-insertion signal could reflect confounding by invariant MAIT and iNKT cells.

Germline trimming cut 0 bases from V and 0 bases from J; bases unmatched to any gene: 4. The germline V gene has CDR1 MNHEY and CDR2 SVGAGI. The length of the CDR3 is 16 residues. The TCR sequence derives from a newborn girl in good health. The chain uses TRBV6-5 and TRBJ2-7; 8 nucleotides match TRBD2. The sample taken for sequencing was cord blood. The CDR3 nucleotides read TGTGCCAGCAGTTACTCGATGCTAGCGGGCTCCTACGAGCAGTACTTC. It codes for CASSYSMLAGSYEQYF.